This TCR beta chain was captured by sequencing in a study of early T cells in non-severe SARS-CoV-2 infection. As for the study in general: Unpaired chains resulted from sequencing bulk RNA of unsorted whole blood. The study, taken as a whole, reports: Matching results from VDJdb favored anti-spike CD8 responses, leaving private and CD4 specificities undetected.

Each single cDNA molecule received a unique molecular identifier. TCRdb called the 5' RACE reads again in MiXCR, with one record for every CDR3 protein. Of fewer than 100,000 distinct CDR3 sequences in the sample, 5% to 6.5% were seen once. A note on this clonotype: Its antigen is not known.

Trimming cost V 0 bases and J 6 bases, with 12 bases left between them. The CDR3 runs to 15 residues. Germline V gives CDR1 SGHTA, CDR2 FQGNSA. The receptor was isolated from an adult who was a healthcare worker with PCR-confirmed SARS-CoV-2 infection or an uninfected control (not recorded which). This chain connects TRBV7-2 to TRBJ2-1; D may be TRBD2 (6 bases). The sample taken for sequencing was whole blood. The CDR3 loop is CASSLAGGAINEQFF. The CDR3 DNA reads as TGTGCCAGCAGCTTAGCGGGCGGGGCGATCAATGAGCAGTTCTTC.